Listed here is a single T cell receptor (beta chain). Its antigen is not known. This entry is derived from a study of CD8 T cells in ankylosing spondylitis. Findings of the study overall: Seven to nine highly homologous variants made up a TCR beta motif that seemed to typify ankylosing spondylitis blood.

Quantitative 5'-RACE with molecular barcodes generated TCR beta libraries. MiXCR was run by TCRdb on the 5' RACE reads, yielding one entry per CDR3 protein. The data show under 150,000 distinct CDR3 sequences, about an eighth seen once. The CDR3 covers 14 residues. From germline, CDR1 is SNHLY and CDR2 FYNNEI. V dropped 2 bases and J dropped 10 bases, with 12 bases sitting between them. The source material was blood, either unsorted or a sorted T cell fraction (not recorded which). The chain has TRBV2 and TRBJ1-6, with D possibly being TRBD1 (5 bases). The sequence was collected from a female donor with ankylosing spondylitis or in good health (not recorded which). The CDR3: CASSEQGSGSPLHF. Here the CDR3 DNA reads TGTGCCAGCAGTGAACAGGGAAGTGGATCACCCCTCCACTTT.